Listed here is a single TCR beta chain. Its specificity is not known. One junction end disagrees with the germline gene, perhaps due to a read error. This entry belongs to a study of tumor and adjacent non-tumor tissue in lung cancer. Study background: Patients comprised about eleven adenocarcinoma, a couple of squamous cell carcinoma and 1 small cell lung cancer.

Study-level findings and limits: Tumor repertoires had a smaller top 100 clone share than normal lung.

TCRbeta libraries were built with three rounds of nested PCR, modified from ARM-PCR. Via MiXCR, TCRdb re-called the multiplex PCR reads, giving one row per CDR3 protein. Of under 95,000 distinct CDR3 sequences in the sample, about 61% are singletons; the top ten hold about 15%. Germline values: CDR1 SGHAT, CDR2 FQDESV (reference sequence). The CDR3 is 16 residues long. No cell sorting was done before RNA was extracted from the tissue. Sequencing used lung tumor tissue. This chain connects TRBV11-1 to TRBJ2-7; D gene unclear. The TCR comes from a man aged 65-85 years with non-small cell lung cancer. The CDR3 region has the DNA TGTACCAGCAGCCCATGTCGAACCAGGAGCTCCTGCGAGCAGTACTTC. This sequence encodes CTSSPCRTRSSCEQYF.